The 26 T cell receptor beta chains below all came from one sample that was sequenced in a study of blood T cell repertoires in COVID-19. The table came from immunoSEQ multiplex PCR; TCRdb's copy has only in-frame clones and leaves some out. Counted here are around 250,000 clones, about 89% occurring once; the ten biggest clones make up more than 1%. Specimen: PBMCs or T cells enriched from blood (not recorded which). All receptors derive from a human donor in a cohort exposed to, infected with or recovered from COVID-19 (not recorded which). The donor label of this sample is uncertain.

This chain connects TRBV29-1 to TRBJ1-2, with TRBD1 matching 8 bases. The germline gives CDR1 SQVTM, CDR2 ANQGSEA. Trimming removed 4 bases from V and 2 bases from J; junction bases left unmatched: 6. The CDR3 loop spans 14 amino acids. CDR3 sequence (DNA): TGCAGCGTTGTTGTCCAGGGGGCAAACTATGGCTACACCTTC. It translates to CSVVVQGANYGYTF.

This rearrangement joins TRBV5-4 to TRBJ1-3; D gene ambiguous. Between the trimmed V and J ends, which lost 2 bases and 3 bases, there was a span of 15 bases. The germline V gene encodes CDR1 SGHNT and CDR2 YYREEE (reference sequence). CDR3 size: 16 residues. The CDR3 nucleotides are TGTGCCAGCAGCTTCGCCGGGAGCCGGGGTGGAAACACCATATATTTT. Its protein product is CASSFAGSRGGNTIYF.

The chain is built from TRBV4-2 and TRBJ1-3, with unresolved D. CDR1 LGHNA and CDR2 YNFKEQ come from the germline V gene. Trimming pared 0 bases from V and 0 bases from J, leaving 12 bases between. This CDR3 contains 17 residues. The CDR3 loop reads CASSQDGDYYSGNTIYF. CDR3 nucleotides: TGTGCCAGCAGCCAAGACGGGGATTACTACTCTGGAAACACCATATATTTT.

The chain is built from TRBV21-1 and TRBJ1-1; TRBD1 is the table's D call and was not checked against the DNA. TRBV21-1 corresponds to a pseudogene. The CDR3 covers 17 residues. The CDR3 here is CASSPSAGQIMNTEAFF. CDR3 nucleotides: TGTGCCAGCAGCCCCTCGGCGGGACAGATCATGAACACTGAAGCTTTCTTT.

This rearrangement joins TRBV5-5 to TRBJ2-7; perhaps TRBD1 as D (6 bases). This CDR3 spans 14 amino acids. Germline lookup yields CDR1 SGHKS and CDR2 YYEKEE (reference sequence). Between the trimmed V and J ends, which lost 0 bases and 7 bases, there was a span of 14 bases. The CDR3 spells CASSLGQVTSEQYF. CDR3 coding DNA: TGTGCCAGCAGCTTGGGACAGGTCACATCGGAGCAGTACTTC.

The CDR3 protein is CASSADRGRGNTIYF. The CDR3 bases are TGCGCCAGCAGTGCCGACAGGGGAAGAGGAAACACCATATATTTT. This rearrangement joins TRBV10-1 to TRBJ1-3, with TRBD1 identical over 8 bases. The CDR3 is 15 residues long. Germline loops: CDR1 WNHNN, CDR2 SYGVQD (reference sequence). V was pared by 4 bases and J by 4 bases, with 6 bases of the junction left unmatched.

This clone has at least ten counts. The CDR3 DNA sequence: TGTGCCAGCAGCTTGGCACAGGGGGCCGGTGGCTACACCTTC. Translated: CASSLAQGAGGYTF. The rearrangement uses TRBV5-5 and TRBJ1-2, with 9 bases that match TRBD1. After removal of 0 bases from V and 7 bases from J, the junction contained 4 bases not matched to a gene. Germline V CDR1 and CDR2: SGHKS, YYEKEE (reference sequence). This CDR3 contains 14 residues.

A few counts support this clone. This rearrangement joins TRBV19 to TRBJ1-4, with unresolved D. V lost 5 bases to trimming and J lost 6 bases, with 7 bases between them. This CDR3 region has 12 residues. The V gene's germline CDR1 is LNHDA and CDR2 SQIVND (reference sequence). In DNA form, the CDR3 reads TGTGCCAGTAGTTTCAACTATGAAAAACTGTTTTTT. This encodes CASSFNYEKLFF.

The chain is built from TRBV9 and TRBJ2-3; D gene ambiguous. The ends were cut back, 0 bases at V and 2 bases at J, with 10 bases in the middle. CDR3 length equals 15 residues. Germline V gene sequence: CDR1 SGDLS, CDR2 YYNGEE. Here the CDR3 DNA reads TGTGCCAGCAGCGTAGGAGTCACAGTCACAGATACGCAGTATTTT. Translating gives CASSVGVTVTDTQYF. The whole variable domain, remainder taken from reference TRBV9 and TRBJ2-3, is DSGVTQTPKHLITATGQRVTLRCSPRSGDLSVYWYQQSLDQGLQFLIQYYNGEERAKGNILERFSAQQFPDLHSELNLSSLELGDSALYFCASSVGVTVTDTQYFGPGTRLTVL.

CDR3 residues: CASSPRWVAGGDEQFF. In nucleotides, the CDR3 is TGTGCCAGCAGCCCCCGTTGGGTAGCGGGGGGGGATGAGCAGTTCTTC. The chain has TRBV3-1 (or the pseudogene TRBV3-2) and TRBJ2-1; 11 positions agree with TRBD2. The CDR3 totals 16 residues. J was trimmed by 8 bases and V by 4 bases; bases with no gene match: 10. Germline V gene data show CDR1 as LGHDT and CDR2 as YNNKEL (reference sequence).

The CDR3 nucleotides read TGTGCCAGCAGTTCTGGACAGGGGGCCTACGAGCAGTACTTC. It is translated as CASSSGQGAYEQYF. The rearrangement uses TRBV27 and TRBJ2-7, with 10 bases fitting TRBD1. The germline CDR1 and CDR2 sequences are MNHEY and SMNVEV (reference sequence). Germline trimming cut 4 bases from V and 2 bases from J; bases unmatched to any gene: 2. The CDR3 consists of 14 residues.

The chain carries TRBV3-1 (or the pseudogene TRBV3-2) and TRBJ2-3; the match to TRBD2 covers 8 bases. The CDR3 runs 17 residues. Germline V CDR1 and CDR2: LGHDT, YNNKEL (reference sequence). Losses at the gene ends were 0 bases for V and 2 bases for J; bases not matched to a gene: 7. CDR3 sequence (DNA): TGTGCCAGCAGCCAAGAATGGCTAGCGGGTAACACAGATACGCAGTATTTT. Translated, it gives CASSQEWLAGNTDTQYF.

This chain uses TRBV18 with TRBJ1-2, with TRBD1 matching 7 bases. The junction had 13 bases not matched to a gene; V was cut back by 1 base and J by 5 bases. This CDR3 has 17 amino acids. Looked up from germline, CDR1 is KGHSH and CDR2 is LQKENI. The CDR3 nucleotides read TGTGCCAGCTCACCACGGGCCGCTGAACAGGGGAATTATGGCTACACCTTC. Its protein product is CASSPRAAEQGNYGYTF.

The chain uses TRBV10-1 and TRBJ2-7; 8 bases fit TRBD1. This CDR3 region has 15 residues. Germline V gene sequence: CDR1 WNHNN, CDR2 SYGVQD (reference sequence). J was trimmed by 4 bases and V by 5 bases; bases with no gene match: 10. In DNA, the CDR3 is TGCGCCAGCAGTCCAAGACGGACAGGGCTTTACGAGCAGTACTTC. Protein sequence: CASSPRRTGLYEQYF.

This clone has a handful of counts. The chain joins TRBV7-9 to TRBJ1-6; 8 bases map to TRBD1. Germline values: CDR1 SEHNR, CDR2 FQNEAQ (reference sequence). The CDR3 is 14 residues long. V was pared by 4 bases and J by 10 bases, with 6 bases of the junction left unmatched. CDR3 bases: TGTGCCAGCAGCTATGGGACAGGATCCTCACCCCTCCACTTT. Amino acids: CASSYGTGSSPLHF. Looking up the rest from reference TRBV7-9 and TRBJ1-6 gives the full variable domain: DTGVSQNPRHKITKRGQNVTFRCDPISEHNRLYWYRQTLGQGPEFLTYFQNEAQLEKSRLLSDRFSAERPKGSFSTLEIQRTEQGDSAMYLCASSYGTGSSPLHFGNGTRLTVT.

CDR3 coding DNA: TGTGCCAGCACCGTACAGGGGGCCTACGAGACCCAGTACTTC. Its protein is CASTVQGAYETQYF. The chain joins TRBV2 to TRBJ2-5; 9 bases map to TRBD1. V was clipped by 7 bases and J by 5 bases; unmatched bases: 8. Germline V lookup: CDR1 SNHLY, CDR2 FYNNEI. The CDR3 covers 14 residues.

The chain combines TRBV7-9 with TRBJ2-1, with TRBD2 matching over 10 bases. The V and J ends lost 5 bases and 8 bases, in that order; junction bases with no gene match: 6. CDR3 length: 14 residues. Germline V gene sequence: CDR1 SEHNR, CDR2 FQNEAQ (reference sequence). CDR3: CASSTSGDRDEQFF. DNA of the CDR3: TGTGCCAGCAGCACTAGCGGGGATCGAGATGAGCAGTTCTTC.

This sequence joins TRBV9 and TRBJ1-2, with a tentative D call TRBD1 (5 bases). The CDR3 runs to 15 residues. Germline assignment: CDR1 SGDLS and CDR2 YYNGEE. The ends were cut back, 0 bases at V and 4 bases at J, with 13 bases in the middle. CDR3 amino acids: CASSVGGSGIYGYTF. CDR3 DNA sequence: TGTGCCAGCAGCGTAGGGGGTTCAGGGATCTATGGCTACACCTTC.

This rearrangement joins TRBV5-1 to TRBJ2-3; no definite D call. Trimming cost V 0 bases and J 2 bases, with 7 bases left between them. Germline V gene data show CDR1 as SGHRS and CDR2 as YFSETQ. The CDR3 runs to 14 residues. This CDR3 is CASSLELITDTQYF. Here the CDR3 DNA reads TGCGCCAGCAGCTTGGAACTGATCACAGATACGCAGTATTTT.

This clone was seen more than once but under ten times. The chain employs TRBV5-4 and TRBJ1-2; 9 bases align to TRBD1. CDR1 is SGHNT, CDR2 YYREEE, per germline (reference sequence). The V gene end was trimmed by 3 bases and the J gene end by 8 bases; junction bases not matched to a gene: 2. This CDR3 region has 12 residues. CDR3 bases: TGTGCCAGCAGCTGGACAGGGGAAGGCTACACCTTC. It codes for CASSWTGEGYTF.

The rearrangement joins TRBV10-1 to TRBJ2-3; D is unclear. The germline V and J ends were trimmed by 0 bases and 0 bases, with 13 bases remaining between them. The CDR3 totals 17 residues. In germline, CDR1 is WNHNN, CDR2 SYGVQD (reference sequence). The DNA for the CDR3 is TGCGCCAGCAGTGAGTCGAATAGACTCTCTAGCACAGATACGCAGTATTTT. The encoded protein is CASSESNRLSSTDTQYF.

This clone was picked up one time. V is TRBV18 and J is TRBJ2-1; D is perhaps TRBD2 (6 bases). This CDR3 contains 15 residues. Germline loops: CDR1 KGHSH, CDR2 LQKENI. Between the trimmed V and J ends, which lost 3 bases and 8 bases, there was a span of 17 bases. The CDR3 nucleotides are TGTGCCAGCTCACCGATAGTCCTAGCGTATGATGAGCAGTTCTTC. It translates to CASSPIVLAYDEQFF.

The chain couples TRBV5-6 to TRBJ2-1; 7 bases fit TRBD2. Germline V lookup: CDR1 SGHDT, CDR2 YYEEEE. This CDR3 has 15 amino acids. Trimming removed 6 bases from V and 3 bases from J; junction bases left unmatched: 9. The CDR3 protein is CASTESGVNYNEQFF. CDR3 sequence (DNA): TGTGCCAGCACCGAAAGCGGGGTAAACTACAATGAGCAGTTCTTC.

The chain recombines TRBV12-5 with TRBJ1-1; D is unresolved. The germline CDR1 and CDR2 sequences are LGHNT and FRNRAP. This CDR3 spans 11 amino acids. Trimming stripped 7 bases from V and 7 bases from J, with 10 bases between. Here the CDR3 DNA reads TGTGCTAGTGCTTTTTTGAGTGAAGCTTTCTTT. Its protein is CASAFLSEAFF.

This clone has just one count. This same CDR3 is encoded by further DNA sequences in the sample. V usage is TRBV12-3 or TRBV12-4 and J usage is TRBJ1-2; unclear D gene. The CDR3 is 13 amino acids. V was shortened by 1 base and J by 4 bases, with 7 bases between the two germline ends. The CDR3 loop reads CASSLGGPYGYTF. The DNA of the CDR3 is TGTGCCAGCAGTTTAGGCGGGCCCTATGGCTACACCTTC.

The rearrangement joins TRBV24-1 to TRBJ1-5; unclear D gene. The CDR3 sequence is 14 residues long. The V gene lost 9 bases and the J gene lost 0 bases, with 11 bases spanning the gap. The germline gives CDR1 KGHDR, CDR2 SFDVKD. CDR3: CATGPRNSNQPQHF. CDR3 DNA sequence: TGTGCCACCGGCCCGCGGAATAGCAATCAGCCCCAGCATTTT.